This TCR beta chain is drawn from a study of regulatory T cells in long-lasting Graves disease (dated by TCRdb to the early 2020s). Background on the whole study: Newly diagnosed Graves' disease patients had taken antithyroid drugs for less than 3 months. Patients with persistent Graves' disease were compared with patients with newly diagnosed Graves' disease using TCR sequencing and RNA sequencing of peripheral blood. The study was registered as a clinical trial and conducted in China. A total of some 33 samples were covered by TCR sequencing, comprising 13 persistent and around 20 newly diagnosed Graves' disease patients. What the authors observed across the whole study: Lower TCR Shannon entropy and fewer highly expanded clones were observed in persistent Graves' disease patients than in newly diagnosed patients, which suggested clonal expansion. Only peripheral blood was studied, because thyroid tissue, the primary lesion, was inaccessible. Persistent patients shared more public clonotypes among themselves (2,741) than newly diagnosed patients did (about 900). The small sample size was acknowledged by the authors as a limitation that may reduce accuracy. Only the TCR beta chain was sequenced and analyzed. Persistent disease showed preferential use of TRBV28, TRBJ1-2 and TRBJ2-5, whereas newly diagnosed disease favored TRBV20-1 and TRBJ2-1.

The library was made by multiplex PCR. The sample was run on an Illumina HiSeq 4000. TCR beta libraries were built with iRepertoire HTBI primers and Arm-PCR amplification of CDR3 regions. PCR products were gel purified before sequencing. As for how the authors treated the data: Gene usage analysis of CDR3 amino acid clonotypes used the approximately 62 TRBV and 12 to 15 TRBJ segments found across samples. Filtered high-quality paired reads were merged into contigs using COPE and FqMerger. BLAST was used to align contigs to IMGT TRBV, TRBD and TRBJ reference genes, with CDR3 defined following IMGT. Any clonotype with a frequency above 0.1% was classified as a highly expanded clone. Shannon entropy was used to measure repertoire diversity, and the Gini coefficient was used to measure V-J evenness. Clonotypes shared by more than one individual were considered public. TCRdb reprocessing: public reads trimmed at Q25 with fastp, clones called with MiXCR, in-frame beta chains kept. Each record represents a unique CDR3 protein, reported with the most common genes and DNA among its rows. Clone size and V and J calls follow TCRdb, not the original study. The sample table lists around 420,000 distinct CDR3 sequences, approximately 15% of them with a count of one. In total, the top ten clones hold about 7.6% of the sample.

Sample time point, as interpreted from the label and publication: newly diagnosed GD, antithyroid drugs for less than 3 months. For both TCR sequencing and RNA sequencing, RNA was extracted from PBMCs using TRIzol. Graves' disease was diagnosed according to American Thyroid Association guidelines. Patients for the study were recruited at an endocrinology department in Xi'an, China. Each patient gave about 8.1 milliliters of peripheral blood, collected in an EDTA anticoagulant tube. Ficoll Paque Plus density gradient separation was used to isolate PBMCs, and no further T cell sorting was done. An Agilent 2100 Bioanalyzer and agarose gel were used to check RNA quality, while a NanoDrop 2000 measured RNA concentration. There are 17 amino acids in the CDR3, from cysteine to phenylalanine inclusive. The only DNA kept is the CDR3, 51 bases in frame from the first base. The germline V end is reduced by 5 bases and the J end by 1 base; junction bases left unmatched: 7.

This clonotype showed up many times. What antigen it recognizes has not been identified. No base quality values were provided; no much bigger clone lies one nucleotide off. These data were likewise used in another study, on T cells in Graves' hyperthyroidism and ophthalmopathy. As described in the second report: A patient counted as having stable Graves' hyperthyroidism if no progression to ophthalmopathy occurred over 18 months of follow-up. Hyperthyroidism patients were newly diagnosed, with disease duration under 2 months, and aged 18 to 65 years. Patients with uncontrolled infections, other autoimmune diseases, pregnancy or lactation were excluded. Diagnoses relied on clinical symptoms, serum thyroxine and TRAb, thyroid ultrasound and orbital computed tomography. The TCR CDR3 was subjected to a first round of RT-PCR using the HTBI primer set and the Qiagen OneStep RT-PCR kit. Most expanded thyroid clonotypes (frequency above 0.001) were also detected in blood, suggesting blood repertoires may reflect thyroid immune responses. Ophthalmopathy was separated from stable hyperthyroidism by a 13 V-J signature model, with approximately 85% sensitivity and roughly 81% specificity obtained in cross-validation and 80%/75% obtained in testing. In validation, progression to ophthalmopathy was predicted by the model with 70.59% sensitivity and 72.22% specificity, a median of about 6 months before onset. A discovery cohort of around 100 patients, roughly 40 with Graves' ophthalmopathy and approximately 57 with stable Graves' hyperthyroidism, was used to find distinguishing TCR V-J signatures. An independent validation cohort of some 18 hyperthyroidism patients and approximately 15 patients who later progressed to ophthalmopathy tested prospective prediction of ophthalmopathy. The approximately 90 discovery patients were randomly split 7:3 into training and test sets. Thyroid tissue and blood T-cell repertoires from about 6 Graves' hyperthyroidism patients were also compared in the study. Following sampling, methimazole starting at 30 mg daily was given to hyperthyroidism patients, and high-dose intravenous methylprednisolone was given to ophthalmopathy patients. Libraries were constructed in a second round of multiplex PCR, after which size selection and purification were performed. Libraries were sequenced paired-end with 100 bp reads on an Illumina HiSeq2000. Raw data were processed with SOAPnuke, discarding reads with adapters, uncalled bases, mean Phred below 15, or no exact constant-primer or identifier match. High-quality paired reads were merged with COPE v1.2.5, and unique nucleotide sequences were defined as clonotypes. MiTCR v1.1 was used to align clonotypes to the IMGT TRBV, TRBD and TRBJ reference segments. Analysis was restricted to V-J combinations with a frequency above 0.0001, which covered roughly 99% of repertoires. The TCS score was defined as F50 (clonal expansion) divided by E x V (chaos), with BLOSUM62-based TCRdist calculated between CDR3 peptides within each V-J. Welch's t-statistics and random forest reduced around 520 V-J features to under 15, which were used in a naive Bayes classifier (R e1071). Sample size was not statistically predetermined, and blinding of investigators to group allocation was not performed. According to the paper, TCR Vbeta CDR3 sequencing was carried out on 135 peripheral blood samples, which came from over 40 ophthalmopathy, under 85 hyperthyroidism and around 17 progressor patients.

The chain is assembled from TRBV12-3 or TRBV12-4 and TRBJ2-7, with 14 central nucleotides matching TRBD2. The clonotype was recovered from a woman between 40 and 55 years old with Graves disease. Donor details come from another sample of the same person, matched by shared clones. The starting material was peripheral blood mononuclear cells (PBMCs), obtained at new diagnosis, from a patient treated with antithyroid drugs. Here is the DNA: TGTGCCAGCAGTCCCGGGACTAGCGGGAGTTGGTCCTACGAGCAGTACTTC. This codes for CASSPGTSGSWSYEQYF.